Presented here are 12 T cell receptor beta chains from one specimen sequenced in a study of response to subunit inactivated influenza vaccine. MiXCR, run by TCRdb on the RT-PCR reads, gives a single entry per CDR3 protein. This table has fewer than 350,000 distinct CDR3 sequences, less than 25% appearing once. This specimen consisted of PBMCs from blood, obtained about 20 months after vaccination. The receptors derive from a man between 50 and 69 years old who received an inactivated influenza vaccine.

The chain links TRBV28 to TRBJ1-4; perhaps TRBD1 as D (5 bases). V was trimmed by 6 bases and J by 6 bases, leaving 14 bases between them. Germline-derived CDR1 and CDR2 are MDHEN and SYDVKM. This CDR3 spans 14 amino acids. The CDR3 spells CASRKGAAHEKLFF. As DNA, the CDR3 is TGTGCCAGCAGAAAAGGGGCCGCTCATGAAAAACTGTTTTTT. The full variable domain, completed using reference TRBV28 and TRBJ1-4, is DVKVTQSSRYLVKRTGEKVFLECVQDMDHENMFWYRQDPGLGLRLIYFSYDVKMKEKGDIPEGYSVSREKKERFSLILESASTNQTSMYLCASRKGAAHEKLFFGSGTQLSVL.

This clonotype was found a few times. The chain uses TRBV5-1 and TRBJ2-7; tentative D call: TRBD1 (5 bases). V was trimmed by 4 bases and J by 4 bases, leaving 12 bases between them. CDR1 and CDR2 from the germline V gene are SGHRS and YFSETQ. The CDR3 is 13 amino acids. CDR3 protein: CASSKTATYEQYF. CDR3 nucleotides: TGCGCCAGCAGCAAGACAGCTACATACGAGCAGTACTTC.

This clonotype was detected many times. Since a much larger clone is just one base distant, this may be a read error. The chain combines TRBV7-2 with TRBJ1-5; the D is unclear. V gave up 5 bases and J gave up 3 bases, with 5 bases separating them. Per the germline V gene, CDR1 is SGHTA and CDR2 is FQGNSA. The CDR3 has 12 amino acids. CDR3 sequence: CASSTYNQPQHF. CDR3 bases: TGTGCCAGCAGCACATACAATCAGCCCCAGCATTTT.

The chain links TRBV12-3 or TRBV12-4 to TRBJ1-4; D is possibly TRBD1 (6 bases). The CDR3 length is 13 residues. V lost 10 bases, J lost 8 bases, and 17 bases lay in between. CDR3 protein: CATLGQGREKLFF. CDR3 sequence (DNA): TGTGCCACCCTCGGTCAGGGGCGCGAAAAACTGTTTTTT.

The chain uses TRBV20-1 and TRBJ2-2; weak D call: TRBD1 (6 bases). V lost 5 bases, J lost 3 bases, and 10 bases lay in between. CDR3 length: 13 residues. Germline loops: CDR1 DFQATT, CDR2 SNEGSKA (reference sequence). CDR3 sequence: CSALQGYTGELFF. CDR3 in DNA: TGCAGTGCTTTACAGGGTTACACCGGGGAGCTGTTTTTT.

This clonotype has at least ten counts. This CDR3 reads CSAKRQGVEAFF. DNA of the CDR3: TGCAGTGCTAAGAGGCAGGGGGTGGAAGCTTTCTTT. This chain connects TRBV20-1 to TRBJ1-1, with 7 bases fitting TRBD1. V was pared by 4 bases and J by 8 bases, with 7 bases of the junction left unmatched. Germline CDR1 reads DFQATT; CDR2 reads SNEGSKA (reference sequence). The CDR3 has 12 amino acids.

The table lists this clonotype with a few counts. This chain links TRBV28 with TRBJ1-5; D is ambiguous. V was cut by 4 bases and J by 3 bases, with 7 bases left in between. The CDR3 is made up of 13 amino acids. Germline V gene sequence: CDR1 MDHEN, CDR2 SYDVKM. The CDR3 reads CASSWGVNQPQHF. CDR3 bases: TGTGCCAGCAGTTGGGGAGTCAATCAGCCCCAGCATTTT. Drawing the rest from reference TRBV28 and TRBJ1-5, the complete variable domain is DVKVTQSSRYLVKRTGEKVFLECVQDMDHENMFWYRQDPGLGLRLIYFSYDVKMKEKGDIPEGYSVSREKKERFSLILESASTNQTSMYLCASSWGVNQPQHFGDGTRLSIL.

Only a few counts were recorded for this clonotype. This chain connects TRBV2 to TRBJ1-4; maybe TRBD1 (5 bases). This CDR3 contains 15 residues. Deletions cut 7 bases from V and 0 bases from J, with 12 bases between. Per germline, CDR1 SNHLY and CDR2 FYNNEI. CDR3 sequence (DNA): TGTGCCAGCACTCCAGGGACGTCAACTAATGAAAAACTGTTTTTT. Protein sequence: CASTPGTSTNEKLFF.

This clonotype was seen a few times. V is TRBV4-2 and J is TRBJ2-7, with 8 bases lining up with TRBD1. Unmatched junction bases numbered 2, after V lost 2 bases and J lost 5 bases. The CDR3 is made up of 13 amino acids. Germline-derived CDR1 and CDR2 are LGHNA and YNFKEQ. CDR3 nucleotides: TGTGCCAGCAGCCAACCGGACAGGGACGAGCAGTACTTC. Amino acids: CASSQPDRDEQYF.

This clonotype was seen only a few times. This rearrangement joins TRBV18 to TRBJ2-5; unclear D gene. V was pared by 2 bases and J by 3 bases, with 7 bases between. The CDR3 runs to 13 residues. Germline-derived CDR1 and CDR2 are KGHSH and LQKENI. DNA of the CDR3: TGTGCCAGCTCACCAGGCCAGGAAGAGACCCAGTACTTC. As protein: CASSPGQEETQYF.

This clonotype was seen more than once but under ten times. This chain joins TRBV7-2 and TRBJ1-1, with D perhaps matching TRBD1 (6 bases). Between the trimmed V and J ends, which lost 1 base and 6 bases, there was a span of 18 bases. The CDR3 contains 16 residues. Germline loops: CDR1 SGHTA, CDR2 FQGNSA. The CDR3: CASSLGGPGILAEAFF. CDR3 bases: TGTGCCAGCAGCTTAGGGGGGCCGGGGATACTCGCTGAAGCTTTCTTT.

The chain joins TRBV5-1 to TRBJ2-1; D is perhaps TRBD1 (6 bases). CDR1 and CDR2 from the germline V gene are SGHRS and YFSETQ. The germline V and J ends were trimmed by 4 bases and 5 bases, with 13 bases remaining between them. This CDR3 has 14 residues. The CDR3 reads CASSLRGNHNEQFF. As DNA, the CDR3 is TGCGCCAGCAGCCTGAGGGGGAATCACAATGAGCAGTTCTTC.